These 2 T cell receptor beta chains share one sample of origin, sequenced in a study of cytomegalovirus exposure and HLA in healthy donors. Use of 60 Vbeta and 13 Jbeta primers characterized the PCR. Only in-frame clones appear in the TCRdb table, and some are missing; sequencing was by immunoSEQ multiplex PCR. The sample has around 200,000 clones; less than 85% are singletons. Input material: PBMCs. These receptors all stem from a young man in good health and CMV-seropositive.

The chain recombines TRBV7-3 with TRBJ2-2; D gene uncertain. The germline V gene encodes CDR1 SGHTA and CDR2 FQGTGA. Trimming pared 5 bases from V and 5 bases from J, leaving 6 bases between. CDR3 length: 12 amino acids. Written as DNA, the CDR3 is TGTGCCAGCAGCCGAGAGACCGGGGAGCTGTTTTTT. Protein sequence: CASSRETGELFF.

The chain joins TRBV29-1 to TRBJ2-7, with a possible D match to TRBD1 (6 bases). Between the trimmed V and J ends, which lost 4 bases and 6 bases, there was a span of 13 bases. CDR1 is SQVTM, CDR2 ANQGSEA, per germline. The CDR3 sequence is 12 residues long. Here the CDR3 DNA reads TGCAGCGTTGTACAGGGTTCAAGCGAGCAGTACTTC. Translating gives CSVVQGSSEQYF.